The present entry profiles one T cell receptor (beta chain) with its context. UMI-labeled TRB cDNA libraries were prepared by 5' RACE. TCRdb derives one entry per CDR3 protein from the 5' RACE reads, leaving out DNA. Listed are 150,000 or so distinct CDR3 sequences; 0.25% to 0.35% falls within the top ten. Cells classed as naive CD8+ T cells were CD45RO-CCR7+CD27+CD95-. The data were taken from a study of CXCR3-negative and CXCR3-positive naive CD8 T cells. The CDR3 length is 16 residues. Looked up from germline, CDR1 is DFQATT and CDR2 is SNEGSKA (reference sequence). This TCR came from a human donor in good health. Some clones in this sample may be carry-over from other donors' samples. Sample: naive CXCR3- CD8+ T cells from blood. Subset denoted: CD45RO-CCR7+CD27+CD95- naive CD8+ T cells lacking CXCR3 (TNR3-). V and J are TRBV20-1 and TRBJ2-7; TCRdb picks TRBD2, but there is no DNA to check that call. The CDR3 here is CSARVIYGRDPYEQYF.